This entry describes one TCR beta chain. This clonotype occurred a few times. This clone's antigen is unknown. At one boundary the junction diverges from the germline segment, which might be a read error. Counted from cysteine to phenylalanine, this CDR3 has 12 amino acids. Just CDR3 DNA is preserved here, 36 bases in frame from base 1. Sequencing was carried out with an Illumina HiSeq 2500. TCR beta libraries were prepared by quantitative 5'-RACE with molecular barcodes. As for the authors' bioinformatics: To identify disease-linked TCR variants, a new computational method was used, one built on a probabilistic model of VDJ rearrangement. TCRdb redid the processing of the public reads, applying fastp at Q25 and MiXCR, and retained in-frame beta chains. Rows merge per CDR3 protein into single entries with the most common DNA and genes. V and J calls and clone size were set by TCRdb, not the authors. The sample contains just under 350,000 distinct CDR3 sequences, under 15% of them found a single time. Roughly 0.99% of the sample is held by the ten biggest clonotypes.

The data were taken from a study of CD8 T cells in ankylosing spondylitis (dated by TCRdb to about 2017). For the wider study: The study profiled T cell receptor beta repertoires in healthy donors and ankylosing spondylitis patients to find disease-linked TCR variants. The whole study cohort included 108 healthy donors and 25 or so ankylosing spondylitis patients. Peripheral blood was sampled, and synovial fluid was additionally collected from ankylosing spondylitis patients. Findings and caveats that apply to the study as a whole: Some motif variants had previously been reported in the synovial fluid and blood of reactive arthritis patients, which suggests shared mechanisms of disease initiation. The disease-linked clones were reported to be significantly enriched in matched synovial fluid samples from ankylosing spondylitis patients. A TCR beta motif made up of several highly homologous amino acid variants appeared to be characteristic of blood from ankylosing spondylitis patients. The disease-linked clones showed a CD8+ phenotype and occurred at relatively low frequencies in peripheral blood.

The sequence links TRBV12-3 or TRBV12-4 to TRBJ2-1; confidence is insufficient to name the D gene. Sequences were obtained from blood, either unsorted or a sorted T cell fraction (not recorded which). This receptor was identified in a male donor with ankylosing spondylitis or in good health (not recorded which). CDR3 protein: CASRLDSNEQFF. The DNA reads as follows: TGTGCCAGCAGATTAGACTCCAATGAGCAGTTCTTC.